This entry lists 32 T cell receptor beta chains sequenced from one sample in a study of beta chain features in type 1 diabetes. Expressed TCRB transcripts got sequenced, as all isolated RNA was reverse transcribed. Data came from immunoSEQ multiplex PCR; TCRdb stores just in-frame clones and leaves some out. The sample includes 300,000 to 350,000 clones, around 15% of them seen just once. The sequenced sample consisted of central memory CD4+ T cells from blood. These receptors all come from a man aged 25 to 40 in good health.

The gene calls are TRBV15 and TRBJ2-5, with D possibly TRBD2 on 5 matching bases. The length of the CDR3 is 15 residues. Trimming took 0 bases from V and 7 from J, leaving 15 bases between them. Germline CDR1 is LNHNV and CDR2 is YYDKDF (reference sequence). The CDR3 protein is CATSRDGVSLTTQYF. The DNA for the CDR3 is TGTGCCACCAGCAGAGACGGGGTCAGCTTGACGACCCAGTACTTC.

This clone was detected ten times or more. The chain links TRBV6-5 to TRBJ2-7; D perhaps matches TRBD1 (6 bases). The germline V gene has CDR1 MNHEY and CDR2 SVGAGI. The length of the CDR3 is 14 residues. With 5 bases removed from V and 0 bases from J, the gap between germline ends came to 11 bases. The CDR3 region is CASSRTASSYEQYV. The CDR3 DNA reads TGTGCCAGCAGTAGGACAGCGAGCTCCTACGAGCAGTACGTC.

Concerning this clone itself: Other DNA sequences within the sample encode an identical CDR3. This chain links TRBV5-4 with TRBJ2-3; D remains unclear. The germline gives CDR1 SGHNT, CDR2 YYREEE (reference sequence). The CDR3 is 12 residues long. V was clipped by 1 base and J by 2 bases, with 2 bases between them. The chain's CDR3 is CASSLSTDTQYF. The CDR3 DNA reads as TGTGCCAGCAGCTTGTCCACAGATACGCAGTATTTT.

The V call is TRBV6-5, the J call TRBJ1-2, with TRBD1 identical over 9 bases. Losses at the gene ends were 6 bases for V and 8 bases for J; bases not matched to a gene: 10. The germline CDR1 and CDR2 sequences are MNHEY and SVGAGI. This CDR3 spans 14 amino acids. The CDR3 is CASRRPDRGRGYTF. Here the CDR3 DNA reads TGTGCCAGCAGGCGGCCGGACAGGGGAAGGGGCTACACCTTC.

This clone was found a few times. CDR3 sequence (DNA): TGCAGTGCTAGCCGGTTGAATGAGCAGTTCTTC. It is translated as CSASRLNEQFF. The rearrangement uses TRBV20-1 and TRBJ2-1; D remains unclear. This CDR3 comprises 11 residues. V lost 3 bases and J 7 bases, leaving 7 bases between the germline ends. Germline V gene data show CDR1 as DFQATT and CDR2 as SNEGSKA (reference sequence).

In this sample, this clone turned up a few times. This chain uses TRBV5-4 with TRBJ2-1; D is unresolved. Trimming shortened V by 3 bases and J by 4 bases, and 8 bases separated the two germline ends. The CDR3 extends over 13 amino acids. The germline V gene encodes CDR1 SGHNT and CDR2 YYREEE (reference sequence). The CDR3 nucleotides are TGTGCCAGCAGCTCGGAGATTTACAATGAGCAGTTCTTC. Protein sequence: CASSSEIYNEQFF.

CDR3 sequence reads: CASSLVSAGGRSYNEQFF. In DNA, the CDR3 is TGTGCCAGCAGCTTGGTTTCTGCGGGGGGGCGGTCCTACAATGAGCAGTTCTTC. The chain joins TRBV5-4 to TRBJ2-1, with 9 bases matching TRBD2. Germline assignment: CDR1 SGHNT and CDR2 YYREEE (reference sequence). The CDR3 loop spans 18 amino acids. V trimming: 0 bases; J trimming: 1 base; junction bases outside the gene matches: 8. Supplemented by reference TRBV5-4 and TRBJ2-1, the full variable domain reads ETGVTQSPTHLIKTRGQQVTLRCSSQSGHNTVSWYQQALGQGPQFIFQYYREEENGRGNFPPRFSGLQFPNYSSELNVNALELDDSALYLCASSLVSAGGRSYNEQFFGPGTRLTVL.

This clone appeared a few times. The chain employs TRBV2 and TRBJ1-1; D possibly corresponds to TRBD1 (5 bases). V was trimmed by 4 bases and J by 1 base, leaving 7 bases between them. This CDR3 region has 13 residues. Germline CDR1 SNHLY, CDR2 FYNNEI. CDR3 sequence: CASSGGGNTEAFF. As DNA, the CDR3 is TGTGCCAGCAGTGGGGGGGGGAACACTGAAGCTTTCTTT. The full variable domain, its missing parts supplied by reference TRBV2 and TRBJ1-1, is EPEVTQTPSHQVTQMGQEVILRCVPISNHLYFYWYRQILGQKVEFLVSFYNNEISEKSEIFDDQFSVERPDGSNFTLKIRSTKLEDSAMYFCASSGGGNTEAFFGQGTRLTVV.

This chain uses TRBV5-6 with TRBJ1-2; D perhaps matches TRBD1 (5 bases). CDR3 length equals 11 residues. The ends were cut back, 4 bases at V and 11 bases at J, with 12 bases in the middle. Germline CDR1 reads SGHDT; CDR2 reads YYEEEE. CDR3 sequence reads: CASSLGGEYTF. CDR3 bases: TGTGCCAGCAGCCTGGGGGGTGAATACACCTTC.

This clone was seen only a few times. Here the CDR3 reads CASSPEQGARKETQYF. CDR3 coding DNA: TGTGCCAGCAGCCCCGAACAGGGGGCGCGGAAAGAGACCCAGTACTTC. The rearrangement joins TRBV7-2 to TRBJ2-5; 9 bases are shared with TRBD1. Germline V lookup: CDR1 SGHTA, CDR2 FQGNSA. V was pared by 5 bases and J by 3 bases, with 10 bases of the junction left unmatched. The CDR3 is 16 residues long.

This rearrangement joins TRBV11-3 to TRBJ2-3; weak D call: TRBD1 (5 bases). There are 13 residues in the CDR3. With 10 bases removed from V and 3 bases from J, the gap between germline ends came to 14 bases. In germline, CDR1 is SGHNT, CDR2 YENEEA. The CDR3 coding sequence is TGTGCCACCTCCATCAAGGGGACAGATACGCAGTATTTT. Translation gives CATSIKGTDTQYF.

This clone was seen only a few times. This chain connects TRBV15 to TRBJ1-2, with D maybe TRBD1 (6 bases). The CDR3 runs 15 residues. Trimming removed 9 bases from V and 4 bases from J, with 21 bases in between. Germline V gene data show CDR1 as LNHNV and CDR2 as YYDKDF (reference sequence). CDR3: CATTLGQGRSYGYTF. CDR3 bases: TGTGCCACTACCCTGGGTCAGGGGCGCAGCTATGGCTACACCTTC. Looking up the rest from reference TRBV15 and TRBJ1-2 gives the full variable domain: DAMVIQNPRYQVTQFGKPVTLSCSQTLNHNVMYWYQQKSSQAPKLLFHYYDKDFNNEADTPDNFQSRRPNTSFCFLDIRSPGLGDTAMYLCATTLGQGRSYGYTFGSGTRLTVV.

This clone was recorded at least ten times. This chain links TRBV21-1 with TRBJ2-4; the D segment call TRBD1 is taken from the table without a DNA check. TRBV21-1 is assigned pseudogene status. The CDR3 runs 13 residues. The CDR3 is CASSDRAKNIQYF. In DNA, the CDR3 is TGTGCCAGCAGTGACAGGGCCAAAAACATTCAGTACTTC.

This clone has more than one count but fewer than ten. J is TRBJ2-7 and V is TRBV6-5; 7 nucleotides line up with TRBD2. This CDR3 is 14 amino acids long. CDR1 and CDR2 (germline): MNHEY, SVGAGI. V dropped 8 bases and J dropped 2; count of bases not matched to a gene: 9. DNA of the CDR3: TGTGCCAGCGGGCAAGTCCTAGCGGCCTACGAGCAGTACTTC. This gives the protein CASGQVLAAYEQYF.

Ten or more counts support this clone. V is TRBV18 and J is TRBJ2-6, with D possibly TRBD1 on 5 matching bases. With 8 bases removed from V and 4 bases from J, the gap between germline ends came to 12 bases. This CDR3 has 14 residues. Germline V lookup: CDR1 KGHSH, CDR2 LQKENI. This chain's CDR3 is CASRAGSGANVLTF. CDR3 DNA sequence: TGTGCCAGCAGGGCAGGGTCCGGGGCCAACGTCCTGACTTTC.

In this sample, this clone turned up many times. The rearrangement joins TRBV18 to TRBJ2-7; the match to TRBD2 covers 8 bases. Germline lookup yields CDR1 KGHSH and CDR2 LQKENI. The CDR3 loop spans 18 amino acids. The V segment lost 0 bases and the J segment 5 bases; nucleotides outside the gene matches: 15. CDR3 sequence: CASSPPFLAGGKLDEQYF. The CDR3 bases are TGTGCCAGCTCACCACCGTTTCTGGCGGGGGGAAAGCTTGACGAGCAGTACTTC. The complete variable domain, with remaining parts taken from reference TRBV18 and TRBJ2-7, reads NAGVMQNPRHLVRRRGQEARLRCSPMKGHSHVYWYRQLPEEGLKFMVYLQKENIIDESGMPKERFSAEFPKEGPSILRIQQVVRGDSAAYFCASSPPFLAGGKLDEQYFGPGTRLTVT.

This clone has a handful of counts. The chain carries TRBV7-2 and TRBJ2-1, with 8 nucleotides matching TRBD2. The ends lost 4 bases at V and 6 bases at J; junction bases unmatched: 8. The CDR3 runs 15 residues. The germline V gene has CDR1 SGHTA and CDR2 FQGNSA. DNA of the CDR3: TGTGCCAGCAGCTCGACGGGGGGGCCTGGCAATGAGCAGTTCTTC. Amino acid sequence: CASSSTGGPGNEQFF.

This clone came up a few times. This chain joins TRBV19 and TRBJ1-5; D unclear. Trimming shortened V by 5 bases and J by 0 bases, and 8 bases separated the two germline ends. The CDR3 runs to 14 residues. From germline, CDR1 is LNHDA and CDR2 SQIVND (reference sequence). The CDR3 region is CASSSRISNQPQHF. The DNA for the CDR3 is TGTGCCAGTAGTTCCAGGATTAGCAATCAGCCCCAGCATTTT.

The chain joins TRBV4-1 to TRBJ2-5; no clear D. The CDR3 is 16 amino acids. Germline V CDR1 and CDR2: MGHRA, YSYEKL. Deletions cut 1 base from V and 2 bases from J, with 14 bases between. CDR3: CASSQGIGGTQETQYF. The CDR3 coding sequence is TGCGCCAGCAGCCAAGGGATTGGCGGTACTCAAGAGACCCAGTACTTC.

This clone has ten or more counts. Different DNA sequences within this sample yield the same CDR3. This chain uses TRBV27 with TRBJ1-2, with D uncertain. The germline V and J ends were trimmed by 4 bases and 5 bases, with 8 bases remaining between them. CDR1 and CDR2 from the germline V gene are MNHEY and SMNVEV (reference sequence). The length of the CDR3 is 12 residues. CDR3 in amino acids: CASSSGRYGYTF. CDR3 DNA sequence: TGTGCCAGCAGTTCCGGGAGGTATGGCTACACCTTC.

This sequence joins TRBV5-6 and TRBJ1-1; D call uncertain. Trimming removed 2 bases from V and 1 base from J, with 9 bases in between. The CDR3 is made up of 14 amino acids. CDR1 and CDR2 (germline): SGHDT, YYEEEE. As DNA, the CDR3 is TGTGCCAGCAGCTTCACCCAGGCGAACACTGAAGCTTTCTTT. This encodes CASSFTQANTEAFF.

This clone was counted only a few times. This sequence joins TRBV6-5 and TRBJ2-1, with a tentative D call TRBD2 (5 bases). CDR1 and CDR2 from the germline V gene are MNHEY and SVGAGI. V gave up 6 bases and J gave up 10 bases, with 19 bases separating them. This CDR3 spans 14 amino acids. The CDR3 reads CASSYRGLGGEQFF. DNA of the CDR3: TGTGCCAGCAGCTACCGCGGGTTGGGCGGCGAGCAGTTCTTC.

This clone was counted only a few times. The rearrangement uses TRBV11-2 and TRBJ2-1; D perhaps matches TRBD1 (6 bases). The V end was cut by 6 bases, the J end by 2 bases, with 20 bases between. The CDR3 consists of 17 residues. CDR1 and CDR2 from the germline V gene are SGHAT and FQNNGV. The CDR3 region is CASSLPTGTPAYNEQFF. The CDR3 region has the DNA TGTGCCAGCAGTCTTCCCACCGGGACACCGGCCTACAATGAGCAGTTCTTC.

The chain recombines TRBV5-1 with TRBJ2-1; TRBD2 matches at 7 bases. The CDR3 has 15 residues. The germline V gene has CDR1 SGHRS and CDR2 YFSETQ. Trimming took 7 bases from V and 8 from J; bases not matched to a gene: 15. The CDR3 DNA sequence: TGCGCCAGCGCCGGGACCCCCTCCAGCGGGGATGAGCAGTTCTTC. It translates to CASAGTPSSGDEQFF. The variable domain in full, with the rest retrieved from reference TRBV5-1 and TRBJ2-1, is KAGVTQTPRYLIKTRGQQVTLSCSPISGHRSVSWYQQTPGQGLQFLFEYFSETQRNKGNFPGRFSGRQFSNSRSEMNVSTLELGDSALYLCASAGTPSSGDEQFFGPGTRLTVL.

In its sample, this clone was seen a few times. The V call is TRBV5-4, the J call TRBJ2-1; D might be TRBD1 or TRBD2, each matching 5 bases. CDR1 is SGHNT, CDR2 YYREEE, per germline (reference sequence). The V end lost 0 bases, the J end lost 2 bases, and 9 bases lay between the germline ends. The CDR3 runs 15 residues. CDR3 loop: CASSLAQGPYNEQFF. CDR3 DNA sequence: TGTGCCAGCAGCTTGGCCCAGGGACCCTACAATGAGCAGTTCTTC.

This clone was counted between two and nine times. The chain combines TRBV30 with TRBJ1-1; D remains unclear. Germline assignment: CDR1 GTSNPN and CDR2 SVGIG (reference sequence). CDR3 length equals 14 residues. The V gene lost 4 bases and the J gene lost 1 base, with 13 bases spanning the gap. CDR3 nucleotides: TGTGCCTGGAATTCTCTGCCCTCGAACACTGAAGCTTTCTTT. Amino acid sequence: CAWNSLPSNTEAFF.

This clone has at least ten counts. V and J are TRBV19 and TRBJ2-7; 7 bases align to TRBD1. Unmatched junction bases numbered 0, after V lost 4 bases and J lost 0 bases. CDR3 length equals 13 residues. In germline, CDR1 is LNHDA, CDR2 SQIVND (reference sequence). CDR3 sequence (DNA): TGTGCCAGTAGTAGGGACAGCTCCTACGAGCAGTACTTC. It translates to CASSRDSSYEQYF.

This clone was seen more than once but under ten times. The chain joins TRBV14 to TRBJ2-3, with D unclear. The V end was cut by 0 bases, the J end by 2 bases, with 9 bases between. Germline CDR1 is SGHDN and CDR2 is FVKESK. This CDR3 comprises 15 residues. The CDR3, as DNA: TGTGCCAGCAGCCAAGATATCAGCGACACAGATACGCAGTATTTT. Translated: CASSQDISDTDTQYF.

This rearrangement joins TRBV7-9 to TRBJ1-2; D is undetermined. This CDR3 region has 11 residues. CDR1 and CDR2 from the germline V gene are SEHNR and FQNEAQ (reference sequence). The germline V and J ends were trimmed by 4 bases and 7 bases, with 7 bases remaining between them. The CDR3 loop reads CASSSRRGYTF. Written as DNA, the CDR3 is TGTGCCAGCAGCTCCCGTCGTGGCTACACCTTC.

In its sample, this clone was seen many times. The V call is TRBV5-4, the J call TRBJ1-2; TRBD1 might be the D (5 bases). The CDR3 runs to 13 residues. V shed 1 base and J shed 6 bases, with 10 bases lying between them. Germline V gene sequence: CDR1 SGHNT, CDR2 YYREEE (reference sequence). The CDR3 is CASSLQGRDGYTF. CDR3 bases: TGTGCCAGCAGCTTGCAGGGACGGGATGGCTACACCTTC.

The CDR3 sequence: CASSQWGFEQYF. The DNA for the CDR3 is TGCGCCAGCAGCCAGTGGGGGTTCGAGCAGTACTTC. The rearrangement uses TRBV4-1 and TRBJ2-7; D may match TRBD1 or TRBD2 (5 bases each). The CDR3 has 12 residues. Between the trimmed V and J ends, which lost 3 bases and 6 bases, there was a span of 9 bases. CDR1 is MGHRA, CDR2 YSYEKL, per germline.

The V gene is TRBV5-4, the J gene TRBJ1-6; D possibly corresponds to TRBD1 (6 bases). V lost 0 bases to trimming and J lost 8 bases, with 12 bases between them. The CDR3 runs to 15 residues. CDR1 and CDR2 (germline): SGHNT, YYREEE (reference sequence). In nucleotides, the CDR3 is TGTGCCAGCAGCTTGGTCCAGGGGCGGTATTCACCCCTCCACTTT. Encoded protein: CASSLVQGRYSPLHF.